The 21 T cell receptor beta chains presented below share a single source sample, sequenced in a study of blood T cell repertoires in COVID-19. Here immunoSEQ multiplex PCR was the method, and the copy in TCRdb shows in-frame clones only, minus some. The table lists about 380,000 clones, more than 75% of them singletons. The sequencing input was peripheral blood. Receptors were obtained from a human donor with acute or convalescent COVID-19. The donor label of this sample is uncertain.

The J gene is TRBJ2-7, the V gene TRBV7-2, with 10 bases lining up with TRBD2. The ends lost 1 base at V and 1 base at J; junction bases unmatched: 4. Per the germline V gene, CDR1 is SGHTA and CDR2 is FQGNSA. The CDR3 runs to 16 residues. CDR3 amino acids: CASSLGTAGGSYEQYF. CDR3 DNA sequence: TGTGCCAGCAGCTTAGGTACAGCGGGAGGGTCCTACGAGCAGTACTTC.

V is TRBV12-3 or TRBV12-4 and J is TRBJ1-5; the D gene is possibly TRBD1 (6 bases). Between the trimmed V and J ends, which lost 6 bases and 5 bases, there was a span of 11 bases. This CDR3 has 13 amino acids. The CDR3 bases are TGTGCCAGCAGGCACAGGGTCGATCAGCCCCAGCATTTT. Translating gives CASRHRVDQPQHF.

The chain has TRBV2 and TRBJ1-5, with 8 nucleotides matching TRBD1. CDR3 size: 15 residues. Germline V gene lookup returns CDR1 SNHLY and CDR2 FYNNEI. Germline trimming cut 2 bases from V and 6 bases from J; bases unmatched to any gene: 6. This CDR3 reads CASSEQGAGFQPQHF. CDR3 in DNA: TGTGCCAGCAGTGAACAGGGGGCCGGTTTTCAGCCCCAGCATTTT.

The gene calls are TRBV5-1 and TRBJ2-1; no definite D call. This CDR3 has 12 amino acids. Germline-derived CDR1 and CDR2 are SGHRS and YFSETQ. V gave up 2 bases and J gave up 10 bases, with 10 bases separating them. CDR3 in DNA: TGCGCCAGCAGCTTCTATGCTCGGGAGCAGTTCTTC. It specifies CASSFYAREQFF. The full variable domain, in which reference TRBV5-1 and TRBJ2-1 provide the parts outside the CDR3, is KAGVTQTPRYLIKTRGQQVTLSCSPISGHRSVSWYQQTPGQGLQFLFEYFSETQRNKGNFPGRFSGRQFSNSRSEMNVSTLELGDSALYLCASSFYAREQFFGPGTRLTVL.

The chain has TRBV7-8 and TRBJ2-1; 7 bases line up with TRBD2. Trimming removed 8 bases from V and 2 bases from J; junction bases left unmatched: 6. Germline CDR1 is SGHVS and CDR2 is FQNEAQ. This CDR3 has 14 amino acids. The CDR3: CASGGGLTYNEQFF. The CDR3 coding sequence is TGTGCCAGCGGGGGGGGACTCACCTACAATGAGCAGTTCTTC.

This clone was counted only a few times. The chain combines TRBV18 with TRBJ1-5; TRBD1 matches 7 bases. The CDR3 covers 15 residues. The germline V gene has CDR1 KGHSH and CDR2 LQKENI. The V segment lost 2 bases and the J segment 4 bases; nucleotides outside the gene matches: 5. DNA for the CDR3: TGTGCCAGCTCACCAGGGGACAGTAGTAATCAGCCCCAGCATTTT. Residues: CASSPGDSSNQPQHF.

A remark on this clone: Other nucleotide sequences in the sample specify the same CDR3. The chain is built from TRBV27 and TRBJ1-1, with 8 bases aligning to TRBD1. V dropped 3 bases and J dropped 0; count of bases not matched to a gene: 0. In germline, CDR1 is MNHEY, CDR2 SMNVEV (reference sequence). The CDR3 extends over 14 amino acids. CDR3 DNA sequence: TGTGCCAGCAGTTTGGACAGGGTGAACACTGAAGCTTTCTTT. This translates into CASSLDRVNTEAFF.

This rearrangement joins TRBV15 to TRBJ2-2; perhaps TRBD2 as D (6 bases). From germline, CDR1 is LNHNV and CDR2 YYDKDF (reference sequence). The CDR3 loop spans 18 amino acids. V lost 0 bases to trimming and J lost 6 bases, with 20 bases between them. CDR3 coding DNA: TGTGCCACCAGCAGAGATGCGGTTGGACTAAAGGGCGCCGGGGAGCTGTTTTTT. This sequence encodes CATSRDAVGLKGAGELFF.

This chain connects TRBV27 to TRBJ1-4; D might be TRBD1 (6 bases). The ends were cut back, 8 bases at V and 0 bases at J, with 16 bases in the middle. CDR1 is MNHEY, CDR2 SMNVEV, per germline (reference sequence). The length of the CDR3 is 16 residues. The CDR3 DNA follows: TGTGCCAGCGGGATCCTGGCAGGGGCAACTAATGAAAAACTGTTTTTT. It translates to CASGILAGATNEKLFF. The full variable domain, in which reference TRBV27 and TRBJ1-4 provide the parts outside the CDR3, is EAQVTQNPRYLITVTGKKLTVTCSQNMNHEYMSWYRQDPGLGLRQIYYSMNVEVTDKGDVPEGYKVSRKEKRNFPLILESPSPNQTSLYFCASGILAGATNEKLFFGSGTQLSVL.

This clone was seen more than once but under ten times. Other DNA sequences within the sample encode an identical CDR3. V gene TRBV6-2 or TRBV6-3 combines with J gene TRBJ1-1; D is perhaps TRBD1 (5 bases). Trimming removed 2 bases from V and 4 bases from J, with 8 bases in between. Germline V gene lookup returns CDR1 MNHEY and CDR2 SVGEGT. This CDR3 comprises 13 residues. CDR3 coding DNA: TGTGCCAGCAGTTACAGGGGTTCCACTGAAGCTTTCTTT. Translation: CASSYRGSTEAFF.

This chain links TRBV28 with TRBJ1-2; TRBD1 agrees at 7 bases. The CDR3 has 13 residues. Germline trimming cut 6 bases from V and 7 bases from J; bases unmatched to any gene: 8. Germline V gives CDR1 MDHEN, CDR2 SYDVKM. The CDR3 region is CASSTRQGRGYTF. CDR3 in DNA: TGTGCCAGCAGCACCAGACAGGGTCGTGGCTACACCTTC.

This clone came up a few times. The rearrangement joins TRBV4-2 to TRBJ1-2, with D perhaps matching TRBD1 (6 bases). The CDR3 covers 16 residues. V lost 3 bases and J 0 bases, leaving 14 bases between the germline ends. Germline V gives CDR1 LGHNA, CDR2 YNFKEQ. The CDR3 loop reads CASSQEYRETNYGYTF. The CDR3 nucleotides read TGTGCCAGCAGCCAGGAATACAGGGAAACTAACTATGGCTACACCTTC.

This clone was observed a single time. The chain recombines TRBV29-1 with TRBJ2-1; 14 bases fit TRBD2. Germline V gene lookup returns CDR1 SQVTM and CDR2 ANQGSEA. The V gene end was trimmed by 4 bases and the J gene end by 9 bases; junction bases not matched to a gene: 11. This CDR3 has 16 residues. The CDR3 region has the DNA TGCAGCGTTGGTGGACTAGCGGGGGGCCAGTGGGGTGAGCAGTTCTTC. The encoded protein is CSVGGLAGGQWGEQFF.

The chain's CDR3 is CASSRSQGAIGANVLTF. The CDR3 coding sequence is TGTGCCAGTAGTAGGTCCCAGGGGGCAATTGGGGCCAACGTCCTGACTTTC. V is TRBV19 and J is TRBJ2-6; 8 bases align to TRBD1. From germline, CDR1 is LNHDA and CDR2 SQIVND (reference sequence). The J segment lost 3 bases and the V segment lost 4 bases, leaving 8 bases of the junction unmatched. This CDR3 comprises 17 residues. The full variable domain, rest sourced from reference TRBV19 and TRBJ2-6, is DGGITQSPKYLFRKEGQNVTLSCEQNLNHDAMYWYRQDPGQGLRLIYYSQIVNDFQKGDIAEGYSVSREKKESFPLTVTSAQKNPTAFYLCASSRSQGAIGANVLTFGAGSRLTVL.

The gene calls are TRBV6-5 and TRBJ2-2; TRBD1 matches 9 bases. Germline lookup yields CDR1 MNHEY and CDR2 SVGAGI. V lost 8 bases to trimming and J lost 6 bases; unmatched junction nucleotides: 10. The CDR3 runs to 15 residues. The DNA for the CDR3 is TGTGCCAGCGGGGGACAGGGAAGGTTGTCCGGGGAGCTGTTTTTT. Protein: CASGGQGRLSGELFF.

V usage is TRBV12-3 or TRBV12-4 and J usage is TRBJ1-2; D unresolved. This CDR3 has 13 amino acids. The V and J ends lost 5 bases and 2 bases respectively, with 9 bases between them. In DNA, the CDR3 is TGTGCCAGCAGTCCTCAGAACAACTATGGCTACACCTTC. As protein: CASSPQNNYGYTF.

The CDR3 spells CASSFGDRANNSPLHF. In nucleotides, the CDR3 is TGTGCCAGCAGCTTTGGGGACAGGGCAAATAATTCACCCCTCCACTTT. The V call is TRBV5-5, the J call TRBJ1-6; 9 nucleotides align to TRBD1. V shed 2 bases and J 5 bases; nucleotides not matched to a gene: 5. The CDR3 length is 16 residues. Germline values: CDR1 SGHKS, CDR2 YYEKEE (reference sequence). The variable domain in full, with the rest retrieved from reference TRBV5-5 and TRBJ1-6, is DAGVTQSPTHLIKTRGQQVTLRCSPISGHKSVSWYQQVLGQGPQFIFQYYEKEERGRGNFPDRFSARQFPNYSSELNVNALLLGDSALYLCASSFGDRANNSPLHFGNGTRLTVT.

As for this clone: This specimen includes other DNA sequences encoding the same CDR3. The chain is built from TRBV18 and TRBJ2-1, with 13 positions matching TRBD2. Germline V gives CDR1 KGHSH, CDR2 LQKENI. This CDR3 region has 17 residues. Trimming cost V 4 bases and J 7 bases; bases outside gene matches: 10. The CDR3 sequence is CASSRRTGTSGTNEQFF. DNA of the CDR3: TGTGCCAGCTCACGAAGAACCGGGACTAGCGGGACGAATGAGCAGTTCTTC.

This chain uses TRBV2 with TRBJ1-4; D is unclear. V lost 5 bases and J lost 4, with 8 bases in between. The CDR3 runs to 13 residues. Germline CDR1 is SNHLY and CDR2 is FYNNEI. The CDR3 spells CASSRRNNEKLFF. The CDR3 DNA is TGTGCCAGCAGTAGGCGGAATAATGAAAAACTGTTTTTT. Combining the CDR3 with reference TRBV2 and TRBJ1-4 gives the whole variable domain EPEVTQTPSHQVTQMGQEVILRCVPISNHLYFYWYRQILGQKVEFLVSFYNNEISEKSEIFDDQFSVERPDGSNFTLKIRSTKLEDSAMYFCASSRRNNEKLFFGSGTQLSVL.

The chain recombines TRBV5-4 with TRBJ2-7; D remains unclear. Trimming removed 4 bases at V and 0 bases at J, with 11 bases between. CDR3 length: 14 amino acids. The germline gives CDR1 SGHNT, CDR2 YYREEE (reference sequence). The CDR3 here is CASSPTPSSYEQYF. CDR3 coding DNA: TGTGCCAGCAGCCCCACGCCTAGCTCCTACGAGCAGTACTTC.

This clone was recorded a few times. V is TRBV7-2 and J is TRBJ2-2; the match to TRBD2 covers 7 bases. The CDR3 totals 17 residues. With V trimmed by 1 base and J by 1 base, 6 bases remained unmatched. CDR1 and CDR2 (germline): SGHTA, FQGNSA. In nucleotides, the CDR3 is TGTGCCAGCAGCTTAGGAATAAGCGGGGTGAACACCGGGGAGCTGTTTTTT. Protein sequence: CASSLGISGVNTGELFF.